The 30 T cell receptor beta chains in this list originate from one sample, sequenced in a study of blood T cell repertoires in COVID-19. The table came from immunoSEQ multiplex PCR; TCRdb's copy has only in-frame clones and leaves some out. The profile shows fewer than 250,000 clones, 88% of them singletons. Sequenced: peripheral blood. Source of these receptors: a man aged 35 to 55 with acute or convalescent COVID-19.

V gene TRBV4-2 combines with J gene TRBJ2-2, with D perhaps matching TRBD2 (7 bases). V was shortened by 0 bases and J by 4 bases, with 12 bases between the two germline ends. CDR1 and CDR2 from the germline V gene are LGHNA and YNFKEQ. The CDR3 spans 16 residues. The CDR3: CASSQETGGPTGELFF. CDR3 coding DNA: TGTGCCAGCAGCCAAGAGACCGGGGGGCCCACCGGGGAGCTGTTTTTT.

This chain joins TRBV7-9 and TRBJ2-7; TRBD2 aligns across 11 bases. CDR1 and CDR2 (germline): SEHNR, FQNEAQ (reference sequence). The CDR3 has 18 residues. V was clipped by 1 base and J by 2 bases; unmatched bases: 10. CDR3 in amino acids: CASSLELISGRDPYEQYF. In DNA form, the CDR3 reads TGTGCCAGCAGCTTAGAACTCATTAGCGGGAGGGATCCCTACGAGCAGTACTTC.

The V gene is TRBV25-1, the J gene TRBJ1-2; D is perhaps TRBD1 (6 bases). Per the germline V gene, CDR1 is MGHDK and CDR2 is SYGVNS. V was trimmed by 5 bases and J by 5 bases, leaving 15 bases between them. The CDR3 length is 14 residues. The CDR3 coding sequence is TGTGCCAGCAGTCGAGCCGGGACACCTTATGGCTACACCTTC. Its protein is CASSRAGTPYGYTF.

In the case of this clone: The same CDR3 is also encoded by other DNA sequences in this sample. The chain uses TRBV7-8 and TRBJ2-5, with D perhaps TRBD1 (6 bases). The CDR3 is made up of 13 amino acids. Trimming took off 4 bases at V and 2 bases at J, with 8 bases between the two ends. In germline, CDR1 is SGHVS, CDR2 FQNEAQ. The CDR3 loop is CASSSGQQETQYF. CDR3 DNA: TGTGCCAGCAGCTCGGGACAACAAGAGACCCAGTACTTC.

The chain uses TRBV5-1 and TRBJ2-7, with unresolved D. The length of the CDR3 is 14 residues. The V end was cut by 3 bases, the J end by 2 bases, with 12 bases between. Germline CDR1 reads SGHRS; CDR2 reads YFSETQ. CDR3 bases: TGCGCCAGCAGCTCGGATGGGCCCCCCTACGAGCAGTACTTC. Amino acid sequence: CASSSDGPPYEQYF.

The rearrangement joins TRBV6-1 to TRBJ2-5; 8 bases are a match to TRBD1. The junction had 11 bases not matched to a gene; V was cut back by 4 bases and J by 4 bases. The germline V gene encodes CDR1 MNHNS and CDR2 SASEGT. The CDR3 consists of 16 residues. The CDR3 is CASSAWGQAQGETQYF. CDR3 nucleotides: TGTGCCAGCAGTGCCTGGGGACAGGCACAGGGAGAGACCCAGTACTTC.

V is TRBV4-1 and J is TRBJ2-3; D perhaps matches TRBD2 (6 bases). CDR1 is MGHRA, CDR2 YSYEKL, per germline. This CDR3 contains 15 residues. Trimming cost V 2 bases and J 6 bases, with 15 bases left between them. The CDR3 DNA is TGCGCCAGCAGCCAAACGGGACTTAGCTTGGATACGCAGTATTTT. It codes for CASSQTGLSLDTQYF.

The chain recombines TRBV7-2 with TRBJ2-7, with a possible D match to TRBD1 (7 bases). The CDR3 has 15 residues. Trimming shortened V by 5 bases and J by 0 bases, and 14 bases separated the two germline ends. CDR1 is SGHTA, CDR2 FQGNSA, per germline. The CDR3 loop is CASSPGGAGSYEQYF. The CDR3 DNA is TGTGCCAGCAGCCCAGGGGGAGCGGGCTCCTACGAGCAGTACTTC.

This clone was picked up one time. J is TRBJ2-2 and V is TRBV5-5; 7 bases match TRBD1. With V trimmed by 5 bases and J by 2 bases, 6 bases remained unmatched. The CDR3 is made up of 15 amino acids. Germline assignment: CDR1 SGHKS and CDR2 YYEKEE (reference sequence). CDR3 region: CASRTGTANTGELFF. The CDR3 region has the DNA TGTGCCAGCAGGACCGGGACAGCCAACACCGGGGAGCTGTTTTTT.

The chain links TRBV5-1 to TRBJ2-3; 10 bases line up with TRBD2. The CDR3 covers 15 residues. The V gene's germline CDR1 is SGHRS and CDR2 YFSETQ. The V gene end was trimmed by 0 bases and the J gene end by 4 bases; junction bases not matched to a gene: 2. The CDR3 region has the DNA TGCGCCAGCAGCTTGGGGCTAGCGGGGGCAGATACGCAGTATTTT. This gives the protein CASSLGLAGADTQYF.

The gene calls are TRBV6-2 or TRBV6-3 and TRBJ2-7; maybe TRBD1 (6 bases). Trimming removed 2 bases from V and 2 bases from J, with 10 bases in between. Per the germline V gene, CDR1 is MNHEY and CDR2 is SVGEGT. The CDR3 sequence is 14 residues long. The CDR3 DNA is TGTGCCAGCAGTTACCCAGGGGTTCCCTACGAGCAGTACTTC. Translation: CASSYPGVPYEQYF.

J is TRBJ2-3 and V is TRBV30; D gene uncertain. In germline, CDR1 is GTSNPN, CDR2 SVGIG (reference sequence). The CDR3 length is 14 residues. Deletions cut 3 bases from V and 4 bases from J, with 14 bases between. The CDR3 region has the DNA TGTGCCTGGAGATATCCCGGCGGCGCAGATACGCAGTATTTT. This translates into CAWRYPGGADTQYF.

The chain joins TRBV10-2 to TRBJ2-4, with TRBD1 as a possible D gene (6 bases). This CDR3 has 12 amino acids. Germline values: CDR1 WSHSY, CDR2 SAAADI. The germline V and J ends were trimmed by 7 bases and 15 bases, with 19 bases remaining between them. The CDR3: CASKSQGDLAYF. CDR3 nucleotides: TGCGCCAGCAAGTCACAGGGAGACTTGGCGTACTTC.

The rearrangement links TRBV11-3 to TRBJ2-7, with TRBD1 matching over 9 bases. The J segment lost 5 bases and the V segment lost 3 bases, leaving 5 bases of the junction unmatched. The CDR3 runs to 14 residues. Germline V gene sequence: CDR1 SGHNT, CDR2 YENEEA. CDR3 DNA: TGTGCCAGCAGCTTGGGGACAGGGACCAACGAGCAGTACTTC. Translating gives CASSLGTGTNEQYF.

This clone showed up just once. The CDR3 bases are TGTGCCAGCTCACCACCGGGACAGGGGGCGCCCGGGGCCAACGTCCTGACTTTC. This codes for CASSPPGQGAPGANVLTF. The V gene is TRBV18, the J gene TRBJ2-6; 12 nucleotides line up with TRBD1. The J segment lost 4 bases and the V segment lost 0 bases, leaving 4 bases of the junction unmatched. This CDR3 is 18 amino acids long. Germline CDR1 and CDR2: KGHSH and LQKENI.

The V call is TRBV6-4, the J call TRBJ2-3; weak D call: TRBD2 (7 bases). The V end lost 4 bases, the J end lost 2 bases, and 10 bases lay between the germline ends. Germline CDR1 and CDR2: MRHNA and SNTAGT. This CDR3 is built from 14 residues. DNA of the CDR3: TGTGCCAGCAGTGCCGGGGGGCCCACAGATACGCAGTATTTT. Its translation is CASSAGGPTDTQYF.

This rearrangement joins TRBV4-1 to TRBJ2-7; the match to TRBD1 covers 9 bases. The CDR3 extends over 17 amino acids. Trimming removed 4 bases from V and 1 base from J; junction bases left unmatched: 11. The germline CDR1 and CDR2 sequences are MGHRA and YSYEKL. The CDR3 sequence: CASSLRPGQGGSYEQYF. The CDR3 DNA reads TGCGCCAGCAGCCTGCGGCCGGGACAGGGTGGGTCCTACGAGCAGTACTTC.

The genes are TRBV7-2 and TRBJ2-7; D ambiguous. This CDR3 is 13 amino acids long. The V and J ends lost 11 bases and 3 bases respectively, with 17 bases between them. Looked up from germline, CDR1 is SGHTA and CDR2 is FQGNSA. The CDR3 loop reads CASNLGGNYEQYF. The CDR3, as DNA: TGTGCCTCCAACTTAGGCGGAAACTACGAGCAGTACTTC.

The CDR3 DNA reads TGTGCCAGCAGCCCTGCGCTCTCTGGAAACACCATATATTTT. Translating gives CASSPALSGNTIYF. The rearrangement links TRBV7-9 to TRBJ1-3, with D unresolved. This CDR3 has 14 residues. Looked up from germline, CDR1 is SEHNR and CDR2 is FQNEAQ (reference sequence). Trimming stripped 5 bases from V and 0 bases from J, with 8 bases between.

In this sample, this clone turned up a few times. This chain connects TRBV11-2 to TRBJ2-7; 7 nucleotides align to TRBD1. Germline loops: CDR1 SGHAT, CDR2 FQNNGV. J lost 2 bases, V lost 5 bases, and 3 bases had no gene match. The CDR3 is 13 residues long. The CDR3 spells CASSPGTAYEQYF. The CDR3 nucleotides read TGTGCCAGCAGCCCGGGGACAGCCTACGAGCAGTACTTC.

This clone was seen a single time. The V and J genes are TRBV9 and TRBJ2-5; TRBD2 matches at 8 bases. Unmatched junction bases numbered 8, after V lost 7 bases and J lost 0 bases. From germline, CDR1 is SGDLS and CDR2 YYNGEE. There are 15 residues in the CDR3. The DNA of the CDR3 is TGTGCCAGCCAACCTAGCGGGCGGAACCAAGAGACCCAGTACTTC. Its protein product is CASQPSGRNQETQYF.

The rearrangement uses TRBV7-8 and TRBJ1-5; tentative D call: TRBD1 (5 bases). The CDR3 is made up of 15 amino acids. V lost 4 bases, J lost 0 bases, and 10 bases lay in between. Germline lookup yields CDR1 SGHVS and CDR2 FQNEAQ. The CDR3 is CASSSDINSNQPQHF. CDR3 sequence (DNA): TGTGCCAGCAGCTCGGACATTAATAGCAATCAGCCCCAGCATTTT.

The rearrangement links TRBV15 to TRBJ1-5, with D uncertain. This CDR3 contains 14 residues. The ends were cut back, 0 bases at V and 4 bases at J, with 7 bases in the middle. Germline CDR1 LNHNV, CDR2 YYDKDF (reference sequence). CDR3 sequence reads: CATSRDRVNQPQHF. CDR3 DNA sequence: TGTGCCACCAGCAGAGATCGAGTTAATCAGCCCCAGCATTTT.

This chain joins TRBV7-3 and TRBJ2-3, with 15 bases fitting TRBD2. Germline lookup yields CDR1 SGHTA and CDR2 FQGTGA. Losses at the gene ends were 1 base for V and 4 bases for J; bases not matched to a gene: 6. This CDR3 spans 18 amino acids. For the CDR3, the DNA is TGTGCCAGCAGCTTAAGGGGACTAGCGGGAGGACTGCCAGATACGCAGTATTTT. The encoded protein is CASSLRGLAGGLPDTQYF. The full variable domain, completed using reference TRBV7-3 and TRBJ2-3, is GAGVSQTPSNKVTEKGKYVELRCDPISGHTALYWYRQSLGQGPEFLIYFQGTGAADDSGLPNDRFFAVRPEGSVSTLKIQRTERGDSAVYLCASSLRGLAGGLPDTQYFGPGTRLTVL.

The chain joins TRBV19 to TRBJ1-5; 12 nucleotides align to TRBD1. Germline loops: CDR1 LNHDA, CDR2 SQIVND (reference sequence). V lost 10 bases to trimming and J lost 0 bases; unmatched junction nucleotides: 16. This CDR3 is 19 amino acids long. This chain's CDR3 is CATSGTGGPGGYSNQPQHF. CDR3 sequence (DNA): TGTGCCACCTCCGGGACAGGGGGCCCAGGGGGTTATAGCAATCAGCCCCAGCATTTT.

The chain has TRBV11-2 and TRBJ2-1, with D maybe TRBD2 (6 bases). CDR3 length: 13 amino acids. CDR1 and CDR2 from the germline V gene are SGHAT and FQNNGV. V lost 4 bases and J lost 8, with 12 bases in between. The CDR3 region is CASSSRGWHEQFF. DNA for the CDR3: TGTGCCAGCAGCTCCCGGGGGTGGCATGAGCAGTTCTTC.

In nucleotides, the CDR3 is TGTGCCAGCAGCTTCTCGACTCTAGCTTCCTACGAGCAGTACTTC. It translates to CASSFSTLASYEQYF. The chain combines TRBV7-6 with TRBJ2-7; D possibly corresponds to TRBD2 (5 bases). Germline V gives CDR1 SGHVS, CDR2 FNYEAQ. This CDR3 is 15 amino acids long. The germline V and J ends were trimmed by 3 bases and 1 base, with 13 bases remaining between them.

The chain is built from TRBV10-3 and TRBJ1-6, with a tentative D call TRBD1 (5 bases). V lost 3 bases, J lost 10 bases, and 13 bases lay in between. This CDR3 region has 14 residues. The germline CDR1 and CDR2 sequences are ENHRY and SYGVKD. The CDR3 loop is CAISEMGGGSPLHF. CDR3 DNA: TGTGCCATCAGTGAAATGGGGGGTGGGTCACCCCTCCACTTT.

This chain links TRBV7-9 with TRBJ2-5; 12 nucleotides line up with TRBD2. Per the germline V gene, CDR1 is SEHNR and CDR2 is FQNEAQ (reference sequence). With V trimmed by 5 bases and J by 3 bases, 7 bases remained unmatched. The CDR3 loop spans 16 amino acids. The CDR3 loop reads CASSPPSGRAEETQYF. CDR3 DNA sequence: TGTGCCAGCAGCCCACCTAGCGGGAGGGCGGAAGAGACCCAGTACTTC.

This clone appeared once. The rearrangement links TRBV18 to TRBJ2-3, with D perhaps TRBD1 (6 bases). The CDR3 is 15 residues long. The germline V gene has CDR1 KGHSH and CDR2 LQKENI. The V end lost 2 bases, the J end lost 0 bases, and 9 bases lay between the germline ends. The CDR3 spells CASSPGQQSTDTQYF. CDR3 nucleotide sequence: TGTGCCAGCTCACCAGGACAGCAAAGCACAGATACGCAGTATTTT.